This entry describes one T cell receptor beta chain. What it binds is unknown. Busulfan-fludarabine conditioning, marrow transplant, and cyclophosphamide on days +3 and +4 were administered. V was cut by 5 bases and J by 5 bases, with 28 bases left in between. The CDR3 consists of 18 residues. Germline V CDR1 and CDR2: SGHVT, SQSDAQ. This specimen comes from a study of T cells after posttransplantation cyclophosphamide. Points from the study as a whole: After PTCy, TRB diversity resembled that of CNI/methotrexate controls. Later post-transplant blood repertoires were often dominated by donor CD8+ memory clones. Tissue-infiltrating T cells from skin or gut overlapped little with blood T cells.

The data were produced by immunoSEQ multiplex PCR, yet TCRdb's version contains in-frame clones alone and is incomplete. The sample records approximately 19,000 clones, about nine tenths being singletons. This clonotype was obtained from a female patient in her thirties or forties who received an allogeneic stem cell transplant from a related donor, was CMV-positive, and had no GVHD. Some of the T cells might come from the graft donor. The chain employs TRBV7-4 and TRBJ2-7, with a tentative D call TRBD2 (6 bases). The sample in question was PBMCs, obtained after allogeneic stem cell transplant with posttransplant cyclophosphamide. In nucleotides, the CDR3 is TGTGCCAGCAGCCAAAGACTAGTGCCTGGAGGTTTGAACCACGAGCAGTACTTC. This encodes CASSQRLVPGGLNHEQYF.